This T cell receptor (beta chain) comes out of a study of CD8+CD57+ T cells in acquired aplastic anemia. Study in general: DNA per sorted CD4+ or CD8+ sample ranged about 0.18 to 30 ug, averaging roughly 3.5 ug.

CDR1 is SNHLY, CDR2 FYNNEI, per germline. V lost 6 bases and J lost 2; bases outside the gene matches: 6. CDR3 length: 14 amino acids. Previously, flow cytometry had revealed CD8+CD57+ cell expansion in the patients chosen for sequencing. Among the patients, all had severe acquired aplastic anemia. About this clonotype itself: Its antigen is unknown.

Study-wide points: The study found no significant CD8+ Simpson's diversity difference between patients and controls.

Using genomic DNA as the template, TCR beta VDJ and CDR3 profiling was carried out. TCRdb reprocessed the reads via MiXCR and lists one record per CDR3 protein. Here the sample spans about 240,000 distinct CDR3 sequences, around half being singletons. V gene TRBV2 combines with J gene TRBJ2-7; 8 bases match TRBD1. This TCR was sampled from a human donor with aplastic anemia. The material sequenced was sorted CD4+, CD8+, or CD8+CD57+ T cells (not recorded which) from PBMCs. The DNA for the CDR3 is TGTGCCAGCAGGAAGGGACAGGCGACCTACGAGCAGTACTTC. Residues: CASRKGQATYEQYF. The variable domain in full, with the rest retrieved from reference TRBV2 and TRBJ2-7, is EPEVTQTPSHQVTQMGQEVILRCVPISNHLYFYWYRQILGQKVEFLVSFYNNEISEKSEIFDDQFSVERPDGSNFTLKIRSTKLEDSAMYFCASRKGQATYEQYFGPGTRLTVT.